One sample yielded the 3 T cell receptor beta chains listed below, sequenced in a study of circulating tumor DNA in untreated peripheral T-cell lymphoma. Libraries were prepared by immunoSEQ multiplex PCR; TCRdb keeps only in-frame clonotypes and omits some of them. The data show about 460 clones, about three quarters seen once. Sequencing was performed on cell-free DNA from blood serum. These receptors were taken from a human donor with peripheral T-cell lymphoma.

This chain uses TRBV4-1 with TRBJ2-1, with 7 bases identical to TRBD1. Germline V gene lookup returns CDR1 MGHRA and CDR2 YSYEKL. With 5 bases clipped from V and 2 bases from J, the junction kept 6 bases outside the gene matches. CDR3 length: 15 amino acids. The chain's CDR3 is CASSTGAFPYNEQFF. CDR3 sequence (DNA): TGCGCCAGCAGCACAGGGGCCTTCCCCTACAATGAGCAGTTCTTC.

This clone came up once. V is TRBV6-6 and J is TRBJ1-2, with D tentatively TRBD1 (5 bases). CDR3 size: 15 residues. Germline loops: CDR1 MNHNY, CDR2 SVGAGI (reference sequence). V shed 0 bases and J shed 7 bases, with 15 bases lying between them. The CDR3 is CASSYSKDHTGGYTF. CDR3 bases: TGTGCCAGCAGTTACTCGAAGGACCATACAGGTGGCTACACCTTC.

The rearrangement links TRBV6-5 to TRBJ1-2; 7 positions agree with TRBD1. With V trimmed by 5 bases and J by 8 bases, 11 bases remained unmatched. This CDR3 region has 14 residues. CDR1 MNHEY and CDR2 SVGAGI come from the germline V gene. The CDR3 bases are TGTGCCAGCAGTCAGCAGGGGGGTGGAGGAGGCTACACCTTC. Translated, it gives CASSQQGGGGGYTF.